This T cell receptor beta chain was captured by sequencing in a study of shared clonotypes between healthy human individuals. Findings and limits, study-wide: Naive subsets tended to show greater estimated richness than memory subsets.

Original analysis: Filtering differed since immunoSEQ provided only junctions, with no quality scores. Measured with immunoSEQ multiplex PCR; TCRdb has only the in-frame clones, and not every one. The V and J calls and clone size come from that table; D and trimming were worked out from the DNA. This sample yields approximately 1.4 million clones, of which 95% to 99% are seen a single time; about 0.45% belongs to the top ten. With respect to this clone: Its antigen remains unknown. Other DNA sequences in the same sample also yield this CDR3.

CDR1 and CDR2 from the germline V gene are SGHRS and YFSETQ. The CDR3 is 14 amino acids. With 3 bases removed from V and 0 bases from J, the gap between germline ends came to 10 bases. The V call is TRBV5-1, the J call TRBJ2-7; D is unclear. Sequencing was done on a sample of naive CD4+ T cells sorted from blood. Subset indicated: CD45RA+ positively selected. This TCR derives from a man aged 25-45 years in good health. CDR3 in DNA: TGCGCCAGCAGCTCAACCGCTAGCTCCTACGAGCAGTACTTC. This codes for CASSSTASSYEQYF. The full variable domain, with the rest looked up from reference TRBV5-1 and TRBJ2-7, is KAGVTQTPRYLIKTRGQQVTLSCSPISGHRSVSWYQQTPGQGLQFLFEYFSETQRNKGNFPGRFSGRQFSNSRSEMNVSTLELGDSALYLCASSSTASSYEQYFGPGTRLTVT.